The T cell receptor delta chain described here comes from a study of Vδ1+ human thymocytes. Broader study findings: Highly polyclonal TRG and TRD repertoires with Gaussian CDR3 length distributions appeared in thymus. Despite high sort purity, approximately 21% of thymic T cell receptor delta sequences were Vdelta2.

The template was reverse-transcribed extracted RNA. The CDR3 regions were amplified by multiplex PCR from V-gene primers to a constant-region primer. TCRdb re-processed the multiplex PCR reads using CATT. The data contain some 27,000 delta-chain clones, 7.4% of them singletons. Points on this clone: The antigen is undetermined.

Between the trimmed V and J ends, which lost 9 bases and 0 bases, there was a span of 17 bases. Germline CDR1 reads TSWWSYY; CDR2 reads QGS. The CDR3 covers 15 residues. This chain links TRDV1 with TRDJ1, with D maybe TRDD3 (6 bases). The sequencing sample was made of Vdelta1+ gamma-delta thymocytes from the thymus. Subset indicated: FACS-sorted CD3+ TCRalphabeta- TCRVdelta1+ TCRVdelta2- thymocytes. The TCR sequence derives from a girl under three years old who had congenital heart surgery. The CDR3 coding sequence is TGTGCTCTGTGGACTGGGAGAGGGGACACCGATAAACTCATCTTT. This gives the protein CALWTGRGDTDKLIF.